This record looks at one T cell receptor beta chain sequence and its context. Trimming removed 5 bases at V and 6 bases at J, with 10 bases between. CDR1 and CDR2 (germline): LGHNT, FRNRAP. The CDR3 is 12 amino acids. The repertoire was sequenced with immunoSEQ multiplex PCR; TCRdb's copy has only in-frame clones and lacks some. The top ten hold approximately 3.7% of the sample, which has roughly 140,000 clones, 76% seen once. This sample was taken from a study of blood T cell repertoires in COVID-19. Study background: Samples of COVID-19 (acute and convalescent) were obtained from the United States, Italy and Spain.

The receptor was isolated from a woman of 80 years or more with acute or convalescent COVID-19. Sequences were obtained from peripheral blood. The chain uses TRBV12-5 and TRBJ1-1, with a weak D call TRBD1 (6 bases). For the CDR3, the DNA is TGTGCTAGTGGTCCCGGACAGTCTGAAGCTTTCTTT. Translating it yields CASGPGQSEAFF.